This T cell receptor beta chain was recorded in a study of blood T cell repertoires in COVID-19. Study at large: Nucleic acid was either cDNA or gDNA, and it came from T cells, B-cell-depleted T cells, or PBMCs.

The CDR3 sequence is 17 residues long. The V segment lost 1 base and the J segment 1 base; nucleotides outside the gene matches: 6. Germline loops: CDR1 KGHDR, CDR2 SFDVKD. How the authors handled the data: Reference gene primer amplification gave nucleated cell count estimates. This table comes from immunoSEQ multiplex PCR, and its TCRdb copy is limited to in-frame clones, with some not included. D and trimming come from the DNA, and the V and J calls and clone size come from that table. There are 450,000 to 500,000 clones in the sample; around 90% occur only once, and under 0.85% lies in the top ten. Donors were grouped by their self-reported clinical history.

This chain joins TRBV24-1 and TRBJ2-3, with 8 bases identical to TRBD2. The TCR comes from a woman in her late teens or twenties who had recovered from COVID-19. Sequencing was done on a sample of PBMCs or T cells enriched from blood (not recorded which). The CDR3 region is CATSDFTSGGGTDTQYF. For the CDR3, the DNA is TGTGCCACCAGTGATTTCACCAGCGGGGGAGGCACAGATACGCAGTATTTT.